This T cell receptor beta chain was retrieved from a study of blood T cells in healthy people across ages. PCR was performed a second time for roughly 6 to 12 cycles using a sample-barcoded 5' primer and a J-beta primer mix. TCRdb reprocessed the 5' RACE reads via MiXCR and lists one record per CDR3 protein. There are around 800,000 distinct CDR3 sequences in the sample; around 45% occur only once, and roughly 19% lies in the top ten. The CDR3 sequence is 16 residues long. Germline V gene sequence: CDR1 MNHEY, CDR2 SVGEGT. The chain carries TRBV6-2 or TRBV6-3 and TRBJ2-7; D possibly corresponds to TRBD2 (6 bases). The J call may be incorrect, as the DNA end agrees better with TRBJ2-5. The sequenced material came from blood. The clonotype was recovered from a man aged 60 to 75 in good health. The CDR3 sequence: CASSKPGVLPVGTQYF. The DNA of the CDR3 is TGTGCCAGCAGTAAGCCGGGAGTCCTCCCGGTCGGGACCCAGTACTTC.